This record looks at one T cell receptor beta chain sequence and its context. The assay was immunoSEQ multiplex PCR, and TCRdb's table has in-frame clones only and misses some. This sample yields 3,000 to 4,000 clones, of which roughly 82% are seen a single time; under 0.9% belongs to the top ten. These data come from a study of follicular helper T cells after annual influenza vaccination. The sample's time point: 2014-2015 season, 7 days after vaccination. Between about 35 and 110 mL of blood was drawn per time point. Sequences were derived from CXCR5- memory CD4+ T cells sorted from blood, sampled 7 days after influenza vaccination. This TCR derives from an adult who received the influenza vaccine.

CDR3 residues: CASSPGTSGGQGEQFF. For the CDR3, the DNA is TGTGCCAGCAGTCCGGGGACTAGCGGGGGGCAGGGGGAGCAGTTCTTC. This chain links TRBV28 with TRBJ2-1; 15 bases agree with TRBD2. The CDR3 length is 16 residues. Trimming removed 5 bases from V and 10 bases from J; junction bases left unmatched: 9. In germline, CDR1 is MDHEN, CDR2 SYDVKM.